One sample yielded the 23 T cell receptor beta chains listed below, sequenced in a study of shared clonotypes between healthy human individuals. The repertoire was sequenced with immunoSEQ multiplex PCR; TCRdb's copy has only in-frame clones and lacks some. The table includes about 1 million clones, 70% to 80% detected once. The sequencing sample was made of memory CD4+ T cells sorted from blood. Subset reported: CD45RA-negative fraction. These receptor sequences come from a young man in good health.

This clone was observed a few times. In DNA form, the CDR3 reads TGTGCCAGCAGCGTAGGGGGTAGCGTCTCTAATGAGCAGTTCTTC. Its protein is CASSVGGSVSNEQFF. The V call is TRBV9, the J call TRBJ2-1; a possible D gene is TRBD2 (5 bases). Germline values: CDR1 SGDLS, CDR2 YYNGEE. CDR3 length: 15 residues. Trimming took off 0 bases at V and 7 bases at J, with 14 bases between the two ends. Full variable domain (outside the CDR3, taken from reference TRBV9 and TRBJ2-1): DSGVTQTPKHLITATGQRVTLRCSPRSGDLSVYWYQQSLDQGLQFLIQYYNGEERAKGNILERFSAQQFPDLHSELNLSSLELGDSALYFCASSVGGSVSNEQFFGPGTRLTVL.

This chain joins TRBV2 and TRBJ2-5; 8 bases are shared with TRBD2. The J segment lost 2 bases and the V segment lost 0 bases, leaving 8 bases of the junction unmatched. The germline gives CDR1 SNHLY, CDR2 FYNNEI. CDR3 length: 17 amino acids. CDR3 sequence reads: CASSEAQPGGFQETQYF. In DNA, the CDR3 is TGTGCCAGCAGTGAAGCGCAACCGGGGGGGTTTCAAGAGACCCAGTACTTC.

This chain joins TRBV28 and TRBJ1-4, with D unclear. This CDR3 contains 11 residues. Between the trimmed V and J ends, which lost 3 bases and 8 bases, there was a span of 4 bases. From germline, CDR1 is MDHEN and CDR2 SYDVKM. CDR3 protein: CASSFLEKLFF. CDR3 sequence (DNA): TGTGCCAGCAGTTTTCTAGAAAAACTGTTTTTT.

The chain joins TRBV7-9 to TRBJ2-1; no definite D call. CDR1 and CDR2 from the germline V gene are SEHNR and FQNEAQ (reference sequence). Between the trimmed V and J ends, which lost 6 bases and 5 bases, there was a span of 11 bases. The CDR3 is 13 amino acids. The DNA for the CDR3 is TGTGCCAGCAGGACATTCAGGAACAATGAGCAGTTCTTC. This gives the protein CASRTFRNNEQFF.

The gene calls are TRBV6-1 and TRBJ2-6, with D perhaps matching TRBD2 (6 bases). Trimming pared 8 bases from V and 2 bases from J, leaving 10 bases between. CDR1 is MNHNS, CDR2 SASEGT, per germline. The CDR3 runs to 14 residues. The CDR3 spells CASEEGPGANVLTF. CDR3 DNA: TGTGCCAGCGAGGAGGGCCCTGGGGCCAACGTCCTGACTTTC.

This clone was detected a few times. The same CDR3 also results from other DNA sequences found in this sample. J is TRBJ1-1 and V is TRBV9; D possibly corresponds to TRBD1 (6 bases). Trimming removed 2 bases at V and 0 bases at J, with 8 bases between. The V gene's germline CDR1 is SGDLS and CDR2 YYNGEE. This CDR3 contains 14 residues. The DNA for the CDR3 is TGTGCCAGCAGCGTGACAGGAATGAACACTGAAGCTTTCTTT. Translating it yields CASSVTGMNTEAFF.

As for this clone: The same CDR3 is also encoded by other DNA sequences in this sample. The genes are TRBV7-2 and TRBJ2-3; D is uncertain. The CDR3 runs to 15 residues. Trimming took off 1 base at V and 0 bases at J, with 8 bases between the two ends. The V gene's germline CDR1 is SGHTA and CDR2 FQGNSA. The CDR3 is CASSLEGRSTDTQYF. CDR3 in DNA: TGTGCCAGCAGCTTAGAGGGTCGTAGCACAGATACGCAGTATTTT.

This chain uses TRBV5-1 with TRBJ1-1, with 8 bases fitting TRBD1. The germline CDR1 and CDR2 sequences are SGHRS and YFSETQ. The CDR3 loop spans 16 amino acids. Trimming cost V 0 bases and J 0 bases; bases outside gene matches: 4. This CDR3 is CASSLAPGGMNTEAFF. CDR3 DNA sequence: TGCGCCAGCAGCTTGGCCCCAGGGGGCATGAACACTGAAGCTTTCTTT.

Only a few counts were recorded for this clone. V and J are TRBV14 and TRBJ2-2; D call uncertain. This CDR3 is built from 12 residues. The ends were cut back, 1 base at V and 7 bases at J, with 4 bases in the middle. Germline CDR1 reads SGHDN; CDR2 reads FVKESK. CDR3 bases: TGTGCCAGCAGCCAAGCTATCGGGGAGCTGTTTTTT. It yields the protein CASSQAIGELFF.

The CDR3 DNA follows: TGTGCCAGTAGTGGCGGACAGGTGATGAACACTGAAGCTTTCTTT. Its protein product is CASSGGQVMNTEAFF. This chain links TRBV19 with TRBJ1-1, with 7 bases matching TRBD1. Losses at the gene ends were 5 bases for V and 0 bases for J; bases not matched to a gene: 6. Germline V gives CDR1 LNHDA, CDR2 SQIVND (reference sequence). This CDR3 is 15 amino acids long.

The chain carries TRBV11-3 and TRBJ2-3, with a possible D match to TRBD2 (5 bases). There are 16 residues in the CDR3. V was pared by 1 base and J by 2 bases, with 13 bases between. In germline, CDR1 is SGHNT, CDR2 YENEEA. CDR3 amino acids: CASSLGAGVYTDTQYF. The CDR3 DNA reads as TGTGCCAGCAGCTTAGGCGCCGGGGTCTACACAGATACGCAGTATTTT.

Only one count was recorded for this clone. The chain couples TRBV7-2 to TRBJ1-6; the match to TRBD1 covers 7 bases. The trim removed 1 base at V and 7 bases at J, leaving 4 bases unmatched. CDR1 and CDR2 from the germline V gene are SGHTA and FQGNSA. This CDR3 comprises 15 residues. In DNA, the CDR3 is TGTGCCAGCAGCTTAGGGGGGACAGCGAATTCACCCCTCCACTTT. As protein: CASSLGGTANSPLHF.

This clone appeared a single time. This rearrangement joins TRBV6-5 to TRBJ2-7; the D gene is possibly TRBD1 (5 bases). Trimming left V 10 bases short and J 1 base short, with 11 bases between. The germline CDR1 and CDR2 sequences are MNHEY and SVGAGI. This CDR3 comprises 12 residues. This CDR3 reads CATKDSSYEQYF. The CDR3 nucleotides are TGTGCCACCAAAGACAGTTCCTACGAGCAGTACTTC.

J is TRBJ1-1 and V is TRBV2, with a weak D call TRBD1 (6 bases). The germline V gene encodes CDR1 SNHLY and CDR2 FYNNEI. The CDR3 contains 13 residues. Between the trimmed V and J ends, which lost 6 bases and 5 bases, there was a span of 13 bases. The CDR3 DNA follows: TGTGCCAGCAGGGCGACAGGAGGGACTGAAGCTTTCTTT. It encodes CASRATGGTEAFF.

The chain carries TRBV2 and TRBJ1-1; possibly TRBD1 for D (5 bases). Germline assignment: CDR1 SNHLY and CDR2 FYNNEI. V was trimmed by 2 bases and J by 11 bases, leaving 21 bases between them. The CDR3 has 15 amino acids. This chain's CDR3 is CASSENGRGASAAFF. The CDR3 bases are TGTGCCAGCAGTGAAAATGGAAGGGGCGCAAGTGCCGCTTTCTTT.

The chain joins TRBV7-9 to TRBJ2-3, with 7 bases fitting TRBD1. V trimming: 2 bases; J trimming: 3 bases; junction bases outside the gene matches: 8. CDR3 length: 16 amino acids. Germline V CDR1 and CDR2: SEHNR, FQNEAQ (reference sequence). The CDR3 coding sequence is TGTGCCAGCAGCTTATTCTTGTCAGGGGGAACAGATACGCAGTATTTT. Translation gives CASSLFLSGGTDTQYF. The entire variable domain, with the rest obtained from reference TRBV7-9 and TRBJ2-3, is as follows: DTGVSQNPRHKITKRGQNVTFRCDPISEHNRLYWYRQTLGQGPEFLTYFQNEAQLEKSRLLSDRFSAERPKGSFSTLEIQRTEQGDSAMYLCASSLFLSGGTDTQYFGPGTRLTVL.

This clone occurred once. The chain uses TRBV5-6 and TRBJ1-1; TRBD1 agrees at 8 bases. This CDR3 has 13 residues. V lost 2 bases and J lost 6; bases outside the gene matches: 3. Germline V CDR1 and CDR2: SGHDT, YYEEEE. DNA for the CDR3: TGTGCCAGCAGCTTAGGACAGGGCTCTGAAGCTTTCTTT. Its translation is CASSLGQGSEAFF.

This clone has more than one count but fewer than ten. V and J are TRBV4-1 and TRBJ1-3, with D hard to call. The CDR3 runs to 11 residues. Germline-derived CDR1 and CDR2 are MGHRA and YSYEKL. V was pared by 5 bases and J by 5 bases, with 4 bases between. The CDR3 coding sequence is TGCGCCAGCAGCGATAGAAACACCATATATTTT. Translation gives CASSDRNTIYF.

V is TRBV10-3 and J is TRBJ2-1; the D gene is possibly TRBD1 (6 bases). V was shortened by 4 bases and J by 8 bases, with 12 bases between the two germline ends. This CDR3 has 13 amino acids. CDR1 and CDR2 (germline): ENHRY, SYGVKD. The chain's CDR3 is CAISGNRVDEQFF. CDR3 nucleotide sequence: TGTGCCATCAGTGGCAACAGGGTGGATGAGCAGTTCTTC.

V and J are TRBV5-4 and TRBJ1-5; D may be TRBD1 (5 bases). CDR1 SGHNT and CDR2 YYREEE come from the germline V gene (reference sequence). V lost 0 bases and J 2 bases, leaving 9 bases between the germline ends. The CDR3 spans 15 residues. The CDR3 loop reads CASSLGGDGNQPQHF. In DNA form, the CDR3 reads TGTGCCAGCAGCTTGGGGGGGGACGGCAATCAGCCCCAGCATTTT. Full variable domain (missing parts from reference TRBV5-4 and TRBJ1-5): ETGVTQSPTHLIKTRGQQVTLRCSSQSGHNTVSWYQQALGQGPQFIFQYYREEENGRGNFPPRFSGLQFPNYSSELNVNALELDDSALYLCASSLGGDGNQPQHFGDGTRLSIL.

With respect to this clone: The same CDR3 is also encoded by other DNA sequences in this sample. This rearrangement joins TRBV30 to TRBJ2-7; 7 bases fit TRBD1. The CDR3 sequence is 13 residues long. Per germline, CDR1 GTSNPN and CDR2 SVGIG (reference sequence). Trimming at V came to 3 bases and at J to 1 base, leaving 3 bases not matched to a gene. DNA for the CDR3: TGTGCCTGGAGGAAGACAGGGTCCTACGAGCAGTACTTC. It translates to CAWRKTGSYEQYF.

The chain links TRBV5-1 to TRBJ2-6; either TRBD1 or TRBD2 may supply D (5 bases each). The ends were cut back, 3 bases at V and 0 bases at J, with 10 bases in the middle. CDR3 length: 16 residues. The germline CDR1 and CDR2 sequences are SGHRS and YFSETQ. CDR3 sequence reads: CASSYGTDSGANVLTF. The CDR3 DNA sequence: TGCGCCAGCAGCTACGGGACGGACTCTGGGGCCAACGTCCTGACTTTC. The variable domain in full, with the rest retrieved from reference TRBV5-1 and TRBJ2-6, is KAGVTQTPRYLIKTRGQQVTLSCSPISGHRSVSWYQQTPGQGLQFLFEYFSETQRNKGNFPGRFSGRQFSNSRSEMNVSTLELGDSALYLCASSYGTDSGANVLTFGAGSRLTVL.

This rearrangement joins TRBV4-2 to TRBJ2-3, with 8 positions matching TRBD2. The ends lost 0 bases at V and 3 bases at J; junction bases unmatched: 8. Per germline, CDR1 LGHNA and CDR2 YNFKEQ. The CDR3 length is 17 residues. As DNA, the CDR3 is TGTGCCAGCAGCCAAGATCTCAGCGGGAGTGGTACAGATACGCAGTATTTT. As protein: CASSQDLSGSGTDTQYF.